The clone carrying this T cell receptor beta chain appeared a single time. The sample is drawn from a study of human T cells and chemical hapten exposure. Regarding time point: patch test 2, 6 weeks after DPC sensitization. Regarding treatment: therapeutic diphenylcyclopropenone sensitization with weekly scalp DPC. Germline CDR1 is MNHNY and CDR2 is SVGAGI (reference sequence). The CDR3 runs to 15 residues. TCRdb re-called the RACE reads with MiXCR, one entry per CDR3 protein. The repertoire holds more than 90,000 distinct CDR3 sequences, with about an eighth as singletons. J is TRBJ2-3 and V is TRBV6-6; 7 nucleotides line up with TRBD2. This material consisted of whole blood, taken in connection with sensitization to the hapten diphenylcyclopropenone (DPC). The TCR sequence derives from a woman in her thirties or forties with alopecia areata. Some clones in this sample may be carry-over from other donors' samples. CDR3 in amino acids: CASSSGLQKGDTQYF. The CDR3 coding sequence is TGTGCTTCTTCTTCGGGACTACAAAAAGGAGATACGCAGTATTTT.